This T cell receptor beta chain was recorded in a study of T cell repertoires in cytomegalovirus infection. Study context: HLA-C-restricted CMV epitopes, recently identified, and well-studied HLA-B-restricted ones were used by the study. Public TCR beta signatures indicated both CMV infection and matching HLA type. Overall study findings and caveats: Cumulative frequency of public TCR beta families picked out carriers of CMV plus the relevant HLA.

In TCRdb, the reads were re-called with MiXCR into one record per CDR3 protein. The repertoire holds hundreds of thousands of distinct CDR3 sequences, approximately 31% seen once, with about 14% in the top ten. Remarks on this clonotype: Its matching antigen is unknown.

Sequencing used cultured CD8+ T cells from PBMCs, obtained from culture after CMV antigen stimulation. The TCR originated in a human donor in good health (CMV status not recorded). Some clones in this sample may be carry-over from other donors' samples.

The DNA of the CDR3 is TGCGCCAGCAGCCCGGACAGCGGATACACCGGGGAGCTGTTTTTT. It is translated as CASSPDSGYTGELFF. The chain employs TRBV4-3 and TRBJ2-2, with D perhaps matching TRBD1 (6 bases). V lost 4 bases, J lost 3 bases, and 12 bases lay in between. The germline gives CDR1 LGHNA, CDR2 YSLEER. The CDR3 sequence is 15 residues long.